This TCR beta chain was recorded in a study of beta chain features in type 1 diabetes. The study reverse transcribed the entire isolated RNA, so it sequenced expressed TCRB transcripts. Repertoires were generated with immunoSEQ multiplex PCR, while TCRdb's copy carries only in-frame clones and drops some. Of just over 600,000 clones in the sample, 15% to 17% were seen once. This clone was observed a few times. Its specificity is not known. The study's findings and limits: In type 1 diabetes patients, VDJ junctions had fewer insertions; deletions at these junctions were more frequent.

Germline loops: CDR1 ENHRY, CDR2 SYGVKD. V lost 4 bases, J lost 1 base, and 20 bases lay in between. CDR3 length: 18 residues. The sequenced material came from naive CD4+ T cells from blood. The V call is TRBV10-3, the J call TRBJ1-3; D is perhaps TRBD1 (5 bases). This TCR was recovered from a man aged 18-30 years in good health. The CDR3 is CAISGSDTLVPSGNTIYF. CDR3 DNA sequence: TGTGCCATCAGTGGCTCGGACACGTTGGTCCCTTCTGGAAACACCATATATTTT.